The 30 T cell receptor beta chains below come from one sample, sequenced in a study of T cell responses to AZD1222 COVID-19 vaccine. The assay was immunoSEQ multiplex PCR, and TCRdb's table has in-frame clones only and misses some. Of some 190,000 clones listed, 85% to 90% were seen once; the top ten hold 6% to 8%. The specimen comprised peripheral blood, sampled on day 0 of AZD1222 vaccination. The receptor set was obtained from an adult in good health.

This clone was observed a single time. The chain uses TRBV7-2 and TRBJ1-4, with unresolved D. From germline, CDR1 is SGHTA and CDR2 FQGNSA. The CDR3 contains 15 residues. The V end was cut by 6 bases, the J end by 7 bases, with 18 bases between. Written as DNA, the CDR3 is TGTGCCAGCAGTCTTGTTTCCGGGCCAAGTGAAAAACTGTTTTTT. Its translation: CASSLVSGPSEKLFF.

The chain uses TRBV4-3 and TRBJ2-7; 11 bases line up with TRBD2. CDR1 LGHNA and CDR2 YSLEER come from the germline V gene. Trimming at V came to 1 base and at J to 2 bases, leaving 1 base not matched to a gene. The CDR3 is 15 residues long. CDR3 DNA sequence: TGCGCCAGCAGCCAAGTACTAGCGGGGGCCTACGAGCAGTACTTC. As protein: CASSQVLAGAYEQYF.

This clone was counted only a few times. The chain couples TRBV5-1 to TRBJ2-3; 12 bases fit TRBD1. Per the germline V gene, CDR1 is SGHRS and CDR2 is YFSETQ. Trimming cost V 0 bases and J 6 bases; bases outside gene matches: 11. The CDR3 is 18 amino acids. This chain's CDR3 is CASSLAGGQGAIKDTQYF. The CDR3 DNA sequence: TGCGCCAGCAGCTTGGCCGGGGGACAGGGGGCTATCAAGGATACGCAGTATTTT.

The chain joins TRBV7-9 to TRBJ1-2; no definite D call. The CDR3 contains 14 residues. Trimming took off 0 bases at V and 9 bases at J, with 14 bases between the two ends. CDR1 SEHNR and CDR2 FQNEAQ come from the germline V gene (reference sequence). CDR3 loop: CASSLASQEVSYTF. CDR3 coding DNA: TGTGCCAGCAGCTTAGCCAGCCAGGAGGTCAGCTACACCTTC.

The rearrangement links TRBV5-1 to TRBJ1-2, with D possibly matching TRBD1 (5 bases). There are 14 residues in the CDR3. CDR1 is SGHRS, CDR2 YFSETQ, per germline. Trimming removed 4 bases from V and 7 bases from J, with 17 bases in between. CDR3 loop: CASSEGADPLGYTF. CDR3 DNA: TGCGCCAGCAGCGAAGGGGCGGACCCCCTTGGCTACACCTTC.

CDR3: CASSSHVLGEYEKLFF. For the CDR3, the DNA is TGTGCCAGCAGTAGCCATGTGTTGGGGGAGTATGAAAAACTGTTTTTT. This chain joins TRBV28 and TRBJ1-4; TRBD1 is a possible D gene (5 bases). There are 16 residues in the CDR3. V lost 5 bases and J lost 6, with 19 bases in between. Per the germline V gene, CDR1 is MDHEN and CDR2 is SYDVKM.

The rearrangement links TRBV5-4 to TRBJ1-5; TRBD1 aligns across 11 bases. This CDR3 contains 15 residues. CDR1 and CDR2 (germline): SGHNT, YYREEE (reference sequence). With 3 bases clipped from V and 4 bases from J, the junction kept 3 bases outside the gene matches. The DNA for the CDR3 is TGTGCCAGCAGCTCGGGGACAGGGGGGAATCAGCCCCAGCATTTT. Translated, it gives CASSSGTGGNQPQHF. The full variable domain, in which reference TRBV5-4 and TRBJ1-5 provide the parts outside the CDR3, is ETGVTQSPTHLIKTRGQQVTLRCSSQSGHNTVSWYQQALGQGPQFIFQYYREEENGRGNFPPRFSGLQFPNYSSELNVNALELDDSALYLCASSSGTGGNQPQHFGDGTRLSIL.

CDR3 bases: TGTGCCAGCAGCGCTGGGACAGGCGGAGGCACCATATATTTT. Translation: CASSAGTGGGTIYF. V and J are TRBV9 and TRBJ1-3, with 8 bases aligning to TRBD1. The CDR3 has 14 residues. CDR1 and CDR2 (germline): SGDLS, YYNGEE. The V and J ends lost 3 bases and 9 bases, in that order; junction bases with no gene match: 8.

The chain joins TRBV11-1 to TRBJ1-1, with 9 bases that match TRBD1. The V gene end was trimmed by 8 bases and the J gene end by 1 base; junction bases not matched to a gene: 2. Per the germline V gene, CDR1 is SGHAT and CDR2 is FQDESV (reference sequence). There are 13 residues in the CDR3. The CDR3 sequence: CASRGQGNTEAFF. In nucleotides, the CDR3 is TGTGCCAGCCGGGGACAGGGGAACACTGAAGCTTTCTTT.

The chain couples TRBV7-9 to TRBJ1-2; 9 bases agree with TRBD1. Germline trimming cut 0 bases from V and 6 bases from J; bases unmatched to any gene: 5. Germline V gene sequence: CDR1 SEHNR, CDR2 FQNEAQ (reference sequence). This CDR3 region has 15 residues. DNA for the CDR3: TGTGCCAGCAGCTTAGCTGGGACAGGGCAAAATGGCTACACCTTC. Translating gives CASSLAGTGQNGYTF.

CDR3 in amino acids: CASSQASGGIRNEQFF. CDR3 sequence (DNA): TGTGCCAGCAGCCAAGCGTCGGGGGGGATAAGGAATGAGCAGTTCTTC. This chain connects TRBV3-1 (or the pseudogene TRBV3-2) to TRBJ2-1, with TRBD2 matching 8 bases. V was clipped by 1 base and J by 7 bases; unmatched bases: 9. The CDR3 is 16 amino acids. The germline CDR1 and CDR2 sequences are LGHDT and YNNKEL (reference sequence).

The gene calls are TRBV18 and TRBJ1-2; a weak D match, TRBD1 (6 bases). Germline assignment: CDR1 KGHSH and CDR2 LQKENI. There are 13 residues in the CDR3. V lost 2 bases and J 4 bases, leaving 8 bases between the germline ends. The CDR3 DNA reads TGTGCCAGCTCACCAGACAGGAGCTATGGCTACACCTTC. Its protein product is CASSPDRSYGYTF.

The chain recombines TRBV4-2 with TRBJ2-5; 13 bases match TRBD2. This CDR3 region has 18 residues. Germline CDR1 and CDR2: LGHNA and YNFKEQ. V trimming: 0 bases; J trimming: 4 bases; junction bases outside the gene matches: 8. The CDR3, as DNA: TGTGCCAGCAGCCAAGACCCTCGAGGACTAGCGGGGGCAGAGACCCAGTACTTC. Protein product: CASSQDPRGLAGAETQYF.

The chain couples TRBV6-5 to TRBJ1-2, with 8 bases identical to TRBD1. The V segment lost 2 bases and the J segment 8 bases; nucleotides outside the gene matches: 10. The germline V gene encodes CDR1 MNHEY and CDR2 SVGAGI. This CDR3 has 15 amino acids. For the CDR3, the DNA is TGTGCCAGCAGTTACGGGCAGGGGGCTTCGGAGGGCTACACCTTC. This encodes CASSYGQGASEGYTF.

The chain recombines TRBV28 with TRBJ1-6; 7 bases align to TRBD1. Germline trimming cut 0 bases from V and 9 bases from J; bases unmatched to any gene: 17. Germline values: CDR1 MDHEN, CDR2 SYDVKM. The CDR3 sequence is 19 residues long. CDR3: CASSLWNITGEARCSPLHF. In DNA, the CDR3 is TGTGCCAGCAGTTTATGGAACATTACAGGGGAGGCGAGGTGTTCACCCCTCCACTTT.

V usage is TRBV7-9 and J usage is TRBJ1-1, with D possibly TRBD1 on 6 matching bases. The V gene lost 4 bases and the J gene lost 1 base, with 13 bases spanning the gap. This CDR3 comprises 15 residues. Germline lookup yields CDR1 SEHNR and CDR2 FQNEAQ (reference sequence). The CDR3 loop is CASSSRTTGNTEAFF. As DNA, the CDR3 is TGTGCCAGCAGCTCCAGGACGACAGGGAACACTGAAGCTTTCTTT.

The chain couples TRBV6-2 or TRBV6-3 to TRBJ1-2; TRBD1 aligns across 8 bases. J was trimmed by 8 bases and V by 4 bases; bases with no gene match: 12. This CDR3 spans 15 amino acids. Germline V lookup: CDR1 MNHEY, CDR2 SVGEGT. The CDR3 is CASSLWAGGAYGYTF. Written as DNA, the CDR3 is TGTGCCAGCAGTTTATGGGCAGGGGGCGCATACGGCTACACCTTC.

The gene calls are TRBV29-1 and TRBJ2-5, with 8 bases that match TRBD1. The CDR3 extends over 15 amino acids. V gave up 4 bases and J gave up 2 bases; unmatched junction bases: 9. Germline-derived CDR1 and CDR2 are SQVTM and ANQGSEA. The CDR3 here is CSVAGDGTGQETQYF. The DNA of the CDR3 is TGCAGCGTTGCGGGAGATGGGACAGGACAAGAGACCCAGTACTTC.

The rearrangement links TRBV6-6 to TRBJ1-6; D ambiguous. V lost 7 bases, J lost 10 bases, and 14 bases lay in between. Germline assignment: CDR1 MNHNY and CDR2 SVGAGI (reference sequence). This CDR3 contains 13 residues. CDR3 nucleotides: TGTGCCAGCACCCTTCAGGTGCTGTCACCCCTCCACTTT. Translated: CASTLQVLSPLHF.

V gene TRBV6-2 or TRBV6-3 combines with J gene TRBJ2-7, with 7 positions matching TRBD1. V shed 5 bases, J shed 2 bases, and the junction held 9 bases outside the gene matches. The germline CDR1 and CDR2 sequences are MNHEY and SVGEGT. The CDR3 totals 15 residues. The CDR3 spells CASSQGGRGTYEQYF. The CDR3 region has the DNA TGTGCCAGCAGTCAAGGGGGCCGGGGAACCTACGAGCAGTACTTC.

This CDR3 reads CASSLSPGRNQPQHF. In DNA, the CDR3 is TGTGCCAGCAGTTTATCACCAGGTCGCAATCAGCCCCAGCATTTT. The chain has TRBV28 and TRBJ1-5; no clear D. Deletions cut 1 base from V and 2 bases from J, with 9 bases between. The germline V gene has CDR1 MDHEN and CDR2 SYDVKM. The length of the CDR3 is 15 residues.

The J gene is TRBJ2-4, the V gene TRBV20-1; perhaps TRBD2 as D (5 bases). V lost 3 bases to trimming and J lost 6 bases, with 9 bases between them. The CDR3 length is 12 residues. The germline gives CDR1 DFQATT, CDR2 SNEGSKA (reference sequence). CDR3 in amino acids: CSASISGNIQYF. CDR3 sequence (DNA): TGCAGTGCTAGTATAAGCGGAAACATTCAGTACTTC.

The chain couples TRBV7-9 to TRBJ1-1; 11 positions match TRBD1. V was clipped by 5 bases and J by 3 bases; unmatched bases: 11. CDR1 is SEHNR and CDR2 is FQNEAQ in the germline V gene (reference sequence). The CDR3 consists of 17 residues. As DNA, the CDR3 is TGTGCCAGCAGCCGCGGACAGGGGGCTTATGGGGACACTGAAGCTTTCTTT. The encoded protein is CASSRGQGAYGDTEAFF.

The chain couples TRBV2 to TRBJ2-6, with D maybe TRBD2 (5 bases). The CDR3 loop spans 15 amino acids. Germline loops: CDR1 SNHLY, CDR2 FYNNEI. V was shortened by 10 bases and J by 0 bases, with 13 bases between the two germline ends. The CDR3 bases are TGTGCCATCTCGAGAGGACTCTCTGGGGCCAACGTCCTGACTTTC. This gives the protein CAISRGLSGANVLTF.

This chain links TRBV5-6 with TRBJ2-3, with 7 nucleotides matching TRBD2. The CDR3 is made up of 13 amino acids. Trimming cost V 2 bases and J 4 bases; bases outside gene matches: 1. Germline loops: CDR1 SGHDT, CDR2 YYEEEE. The CDR3 nucleotides read TGTGCCAGCAGCTTTACTAGCGCAGATACGCAGTATTTT. Its protein is CASSFTSADTQYF. Together with reference TRBV5-6 and TRBJ2-3, the CDR3 gives the full variable domain: DAGVTQSPTHLIKTRGQQVTLRCSPKSGHDTVSWYQQALGQGPQFIFQYYEEEERQRGNFPDRFSGHQFPNYSSELNVNALLLGDSALYLCASSFTSADTQYFGPGTRLTVL.

The chain employs TRBV13 and TRBJ1-1; 9 bases match TRBD1. V was clipped by 0 bases and J by 5 bases; unmatched bases: 4. CDR3 size: 15 residues. Germline CDR1 and CDR2: PRHDT and FYEKMQ (reference sequence). CDR3 loop: CASSLGATGGTEAFF. The CDR3 DNA follows: TGTGCCAGCAGCTTAGGCGCGACAGGGGGGACTGAAGCTTTCTTT.

The sample holds one count of this clone. The chain recombines TRBV2 with TRBJ2-4, with TRBD1 matching 9 bases. Per germline, CDR1 SNHLY and CDR2 FYNNEI. Trimming removed 6 bases from V and 3 bases from J; junction bases left unmatched: 6. CDR3 size: 15 residues. The DNA for the CDR3 is TGTGCCAGCAGGCTACAGGGGGCGGTCAAAAACATTCAGTACTTC. Protein: CASRLQGAVKNIQYF.

The chain links TRBV7-3 to TRBJ1-1, with D perhaps matching TRBD1 (6 bases). The CDR3 length is 14 residues. Germline values: CDR1 SGHTA, CDR2 FQGTGA. V dropped 4 bases and J dropped 10 bases, with 19 bases sitting between them. DNA of the CDR3: TGTGCCAGCAGCTCCCAGAACCCGACAGGAGGAGCTTTCTTT. Translated, it gives CASSSQNPTGGAFF.

This sequence joins TRBV7-2 and TRBJ1-3; D unresolved. Germline V lookup: CDR1 SGHTA, CDR2 FQGNSA. There are 15 residues in the CDR3. Trimming removed 4 bases from V and 0 bases from J, with 10 bases in between. The CDR3 region is CASSSLGGSGNTIYF. CDR3 bases: TGTGCCAGCAGCTCTTTAGGTGGCTCTGGAAACACCATATATTTT.

The J gene is TRBJ2-7, the V gene TRBV7-9; possibly TRBD1 or TRBD2 for D (5 bases each). V was trimmed by 6 bases and J by 6 bases, leaving 21 bases between them. The CDR3 is made up of 15 amino acids. CDR1 and CDR2 from the germline V gene are SEHNR and FQNEAQ (reference sequence). In nucleotides, the CDR3 is TGTGCCAGCAGTACATCTCGGCAGGGTGGAGGCGAGCAGTACGTC. This translates into CASSTSRQGGGEQYV.